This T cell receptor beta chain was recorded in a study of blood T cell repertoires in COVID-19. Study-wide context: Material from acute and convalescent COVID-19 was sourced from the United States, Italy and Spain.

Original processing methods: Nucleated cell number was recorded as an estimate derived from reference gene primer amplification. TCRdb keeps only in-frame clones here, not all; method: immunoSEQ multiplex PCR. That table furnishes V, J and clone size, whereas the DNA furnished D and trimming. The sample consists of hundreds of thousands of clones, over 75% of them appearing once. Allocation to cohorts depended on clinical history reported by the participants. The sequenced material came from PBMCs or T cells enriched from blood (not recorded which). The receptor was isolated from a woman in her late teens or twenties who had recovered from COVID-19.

The CDR3 bases are TGTGCCAGCTCAGCCGCGGGGGGGGCTAACACTGAAGCTTTCTTT. This gives the protein CASSAAGGANTEAFF. The chain recombines TRBV18 with TRBJ1-1; TRBD1 is a possible D gene (6 bases). Germline CDR1 and CDR2: KGHSH and LQKENI. CDR3 length equals 15 residues. The V and J ends lost 5 bases and 2 bases respectively, with 15 bases between them. The full variable domain, completed using reference TRBV18 and TRBJ1-1, is NAGVMQNPRHLVRRRGQEARLRCSPMKGHSHVYWYRQLPEEGLKFMVYLQKENIIDESGMPKERFSAEFPKEGPSILRIQQVVRGDSAAYFCASSAAGGANTEAFFGQGTRLTVV.